This record looks at one TCR beta chain sequence and its context. What it binds is not known. The table came from immunoSEQ multiplex PCR; TCRdb's copy has only in-frame clones and leaves some out. This repertoire shows some 51,000 clones, about nine tenths found once; its top ten account for 5.2%. This sample is drawn from a study of T cells in localized non-small cell lung cancer. V was shortened by 4 bases and J by 6 bases, with 9 bases between the two germline ends. CDR1 is SGHDN and CDR2 is FVKESK in the germline V gene. The CDR3 extends over 13 amino acids. Overall study findings and caveats: Researchers found a median approximately 55 of the top 100 tumor clones in adjacent lung.

This material consisted of peripheral blood, taken before any cancer treatment. The receptor was derived from a woman between 40 and 69 years old with stage I lung adenocarcinoma. The J gene is TRBJ2-2, the V gene TRBV14; unclear D gene. The CDR3 sequence is CASSLFGAGELFF. CDR3 nucleotide sequence: TGTGCCAGCAGCCTTTTTGGGGCCGGGGAGCTGTTTTTT.